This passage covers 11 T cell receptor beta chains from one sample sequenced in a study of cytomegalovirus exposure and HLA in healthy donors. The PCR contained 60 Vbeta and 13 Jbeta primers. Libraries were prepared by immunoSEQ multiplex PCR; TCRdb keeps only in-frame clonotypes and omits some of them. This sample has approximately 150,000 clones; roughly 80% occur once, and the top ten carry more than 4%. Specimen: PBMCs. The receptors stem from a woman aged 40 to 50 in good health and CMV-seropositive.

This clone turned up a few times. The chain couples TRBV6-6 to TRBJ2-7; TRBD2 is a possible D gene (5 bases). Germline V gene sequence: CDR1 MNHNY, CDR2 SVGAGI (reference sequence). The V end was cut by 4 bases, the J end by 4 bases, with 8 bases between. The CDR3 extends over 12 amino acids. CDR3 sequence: CASSSTGYEQYF. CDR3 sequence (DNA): TGTGCCAGCAGTTCTACGGGGTACGAGCAGTACTTC.

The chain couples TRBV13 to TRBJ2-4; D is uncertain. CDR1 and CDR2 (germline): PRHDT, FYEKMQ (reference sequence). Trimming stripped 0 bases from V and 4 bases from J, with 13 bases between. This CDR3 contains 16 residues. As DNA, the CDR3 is TGTGCCAGCAGCTTAGGCGGAGTGGAGTATAAAAACATTCAGTACTTC. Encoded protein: CASSLGGVEYKNIQYF.

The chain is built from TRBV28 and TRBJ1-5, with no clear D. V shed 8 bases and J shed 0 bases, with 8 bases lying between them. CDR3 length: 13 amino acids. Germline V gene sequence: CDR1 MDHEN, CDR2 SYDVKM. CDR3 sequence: CASGQYSNQPQHF. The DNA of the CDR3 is TGTGCCAGCGGGCAGTATAGCAATCAGCCCCAGCATTTT.

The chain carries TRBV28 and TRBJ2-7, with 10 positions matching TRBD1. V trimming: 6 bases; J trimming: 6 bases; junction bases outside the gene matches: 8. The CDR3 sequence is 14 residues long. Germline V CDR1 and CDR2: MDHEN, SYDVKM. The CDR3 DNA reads TGTGCCAGCAGCCTCCGACAGGGGGCTACCGAGCAGTACTTC. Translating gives CASSLRQGATEQYF.

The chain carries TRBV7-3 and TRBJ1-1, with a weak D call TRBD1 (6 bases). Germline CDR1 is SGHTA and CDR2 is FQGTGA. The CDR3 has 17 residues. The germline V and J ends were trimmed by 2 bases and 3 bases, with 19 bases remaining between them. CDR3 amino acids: CASSLLPWGRRDTEAFF. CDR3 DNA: TGTGCCAGCAGCTTACTCCCGTGGGGGCGTAGGGACACTGAAGCTTTCTTT.

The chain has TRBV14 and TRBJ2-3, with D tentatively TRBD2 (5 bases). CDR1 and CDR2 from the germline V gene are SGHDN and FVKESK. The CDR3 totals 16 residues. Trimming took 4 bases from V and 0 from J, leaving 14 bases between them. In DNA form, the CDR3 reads TGTGCCAGCAGCCCCGGGATGTCCCCTAGCACAGATACGCAGTATTTT. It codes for CASSPGMSPSTDTQYF.

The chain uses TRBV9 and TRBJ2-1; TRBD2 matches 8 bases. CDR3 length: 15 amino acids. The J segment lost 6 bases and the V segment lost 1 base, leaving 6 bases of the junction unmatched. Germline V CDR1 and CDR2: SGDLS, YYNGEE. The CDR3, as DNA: TGTGCCAGCAGCGTAACGGGGGGGCCATTCAATGAGCAGTTCTTC. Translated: CASSVTGGPFNEQFF.

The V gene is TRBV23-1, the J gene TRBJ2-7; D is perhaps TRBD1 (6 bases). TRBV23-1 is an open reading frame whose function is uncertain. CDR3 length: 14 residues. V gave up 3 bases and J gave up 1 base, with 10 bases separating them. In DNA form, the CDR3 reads TGCGCCAGCAGTCATGGACAGTGGTCCTACGAGCAGTACTTC. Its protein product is CASSHGQWSYEQYF.

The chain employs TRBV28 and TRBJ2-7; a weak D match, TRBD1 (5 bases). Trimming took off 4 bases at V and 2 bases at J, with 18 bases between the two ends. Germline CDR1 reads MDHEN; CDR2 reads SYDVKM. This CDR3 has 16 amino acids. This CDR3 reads CASSSPSRVSAYEQYF. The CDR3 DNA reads TGTGCCAGCAGTTCCCCATCCAGGGTTAGTGCCTACGAGCAGTACTTC.

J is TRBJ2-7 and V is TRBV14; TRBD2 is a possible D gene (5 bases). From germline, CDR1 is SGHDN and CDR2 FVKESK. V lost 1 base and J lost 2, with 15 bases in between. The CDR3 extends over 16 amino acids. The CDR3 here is CASSQAERLFAYEQYF. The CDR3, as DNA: TGTGCCAGCAGCCAAGCGGAGCGGTTGTTTGCCTACGAGCAGTACTTC.

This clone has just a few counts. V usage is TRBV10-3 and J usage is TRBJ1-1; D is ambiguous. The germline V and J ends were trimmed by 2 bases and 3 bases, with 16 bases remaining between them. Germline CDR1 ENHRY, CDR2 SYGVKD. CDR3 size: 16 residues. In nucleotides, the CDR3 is TGTGCCATCAGTGAGGACACTGTAGGAGGATACACTGAAGCTTTCTTT. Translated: CAISEDTVGGYTEAFF.